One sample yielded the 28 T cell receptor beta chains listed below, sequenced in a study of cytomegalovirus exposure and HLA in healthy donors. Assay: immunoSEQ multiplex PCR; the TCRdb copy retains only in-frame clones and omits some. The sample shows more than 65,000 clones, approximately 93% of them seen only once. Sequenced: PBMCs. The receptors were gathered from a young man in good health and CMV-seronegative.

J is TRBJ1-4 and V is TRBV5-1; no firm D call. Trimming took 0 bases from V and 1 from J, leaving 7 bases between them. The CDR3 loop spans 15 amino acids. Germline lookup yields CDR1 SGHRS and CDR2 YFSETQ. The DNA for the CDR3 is TGCGCCAGCAGCTTGGGGTCAGTAACTAATGAAAAACTGTTTTTT. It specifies CASSLGSVTNEKLFF.

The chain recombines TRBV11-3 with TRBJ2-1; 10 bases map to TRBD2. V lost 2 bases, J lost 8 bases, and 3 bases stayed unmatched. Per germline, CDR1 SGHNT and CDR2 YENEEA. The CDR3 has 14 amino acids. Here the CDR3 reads CASSLLAGVYEQFF. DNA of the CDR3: TGTGCCAGCAGCTTACTAGCGGGAGTTTATGAGCAGTTCTTC. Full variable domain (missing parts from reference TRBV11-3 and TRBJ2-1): EAGVVQSPRYKIIEKKQPVAFWCNPISGHNTLYWYLQNLGQGPELLIRYENEEAVDDSQLPKDRFSAERLKGVDSTLKIQPAELGDSAVYLCASSLLAGVYEQFFGPGTRLTVL.

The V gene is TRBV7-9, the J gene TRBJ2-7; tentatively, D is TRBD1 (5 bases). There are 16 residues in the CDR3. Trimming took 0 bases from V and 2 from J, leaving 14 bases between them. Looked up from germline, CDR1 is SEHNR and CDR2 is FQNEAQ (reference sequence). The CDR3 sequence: CASSLALRGQTYEQYF. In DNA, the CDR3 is TGTGCCAGCAGCTTAGCGCTAAGGGGCCAGACCTACGAGCAGTACTTC. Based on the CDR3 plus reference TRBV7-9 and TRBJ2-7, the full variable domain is DTGVSQNPRHKITKRGQNVTFRCDPISEHNRLYWYRQTLGQGPEFLTYFQNEAQLEKSRLLSDRFSAERPKGSFSTLEIQRTEQGDSAMYLCASSLALRGQTYEQYFGPGTRLTVT.

Here the CDR3 DNA reads TGTGCCAGCAGCTTCGCCGGACAGACCACTGAAGCTTTCTTT. This sequence encodes CASSFAGQTTEAFF. The chain joins TRBV7-9 to TRBJ1-1; possibly TRBD1 for D (6 bases). The CDR3 extends over 14 amino acids. V was shortened by 3 bases and J by 4 bases, with 12 bases between the two germline ends. Germline CDR1 SEHNR, CDR2 FQNEAQ (reference sequence).

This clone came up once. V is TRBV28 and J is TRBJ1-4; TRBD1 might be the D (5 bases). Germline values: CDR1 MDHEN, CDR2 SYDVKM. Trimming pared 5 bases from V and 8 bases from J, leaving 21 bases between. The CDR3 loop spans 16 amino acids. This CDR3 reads CASSIFGGGVKEKLFF. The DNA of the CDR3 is TGTGCCAGCAGTATCTTCGGCGGGGGGGTAAAGGAAAAACTGTTTTTT.

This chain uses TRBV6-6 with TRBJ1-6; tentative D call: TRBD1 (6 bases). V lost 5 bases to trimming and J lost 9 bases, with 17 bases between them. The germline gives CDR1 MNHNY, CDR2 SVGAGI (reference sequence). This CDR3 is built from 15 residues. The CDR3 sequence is CASSTPPGVGSPLHF. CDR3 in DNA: TGTGCCAGCAGTACCCCGCCAGGGGTGGGTTCACCCCTCCACTTT.

The CDR3, as DNA: TGCGCCAGCAGCCCCGGACACAGCACAGATACGCAGTATTTT. This encodes CASSPGHSTDTQYF. The chain uses TRBV10-1 and TRBJ2-3; a possible D gene is TRBD1 (5 bases). The CDR3 loop spans 14 amino acids. Trimming took 6 bases from V and 0 from J, leaving 10 bases between them. Germline V gene lookup returns CDR1 WNHNN and CDR2 SYGVQD (reference sequence).

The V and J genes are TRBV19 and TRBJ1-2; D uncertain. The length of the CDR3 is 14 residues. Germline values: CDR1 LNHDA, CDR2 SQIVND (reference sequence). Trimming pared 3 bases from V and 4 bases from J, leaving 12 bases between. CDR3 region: CASSMISRPYGYTF. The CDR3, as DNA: TGTGCCAGTAGTATGATCTCCAGGCCCTATGGCTACACCTTC.

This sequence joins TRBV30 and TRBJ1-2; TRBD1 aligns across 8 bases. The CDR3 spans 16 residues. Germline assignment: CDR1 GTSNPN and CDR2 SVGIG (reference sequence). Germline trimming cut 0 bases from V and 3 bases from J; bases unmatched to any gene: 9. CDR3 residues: CAWSVPQGAFYYGYTF. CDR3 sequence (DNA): TGTGCCTGGAGTGTCCCCCAGGGGGCGTTTTACTATGGCTACACCTTC. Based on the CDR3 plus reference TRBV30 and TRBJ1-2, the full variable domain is SQTIHQWPATLVQPVGSPLSLECTVEGTSNPNLYWYRQAAGRGLQLLFYSVGIGQISSEVPQNLSASRPQDRQFILSSKKLLLSDSGFYLCAWSVPQGAFYYGYTFGSGTRLTVV.

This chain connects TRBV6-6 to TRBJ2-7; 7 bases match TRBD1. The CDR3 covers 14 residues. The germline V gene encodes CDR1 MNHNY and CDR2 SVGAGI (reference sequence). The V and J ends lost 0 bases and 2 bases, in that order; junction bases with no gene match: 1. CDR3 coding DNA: TGTGCCAGCAGTTACTCGGGGACAGCCTACGAGCAGTACTTC. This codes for CASSYSGTAYEQYF.

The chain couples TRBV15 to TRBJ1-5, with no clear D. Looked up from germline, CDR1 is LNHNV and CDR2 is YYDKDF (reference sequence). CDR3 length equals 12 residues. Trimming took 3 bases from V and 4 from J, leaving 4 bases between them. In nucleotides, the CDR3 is TGTGCCACCAGCAGTAATAATCAGCCCCAGCATTTT. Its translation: CATSSNNQPQHF. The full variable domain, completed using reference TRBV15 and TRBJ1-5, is DAMVIQNPRYQVTQFGKPVTLSCSQTLNHNVMYWYQQKSSQAPKLLFHYYDKDFNNEADTPDNFQSRRPNTSFCFLDIRSPGLGDTAMYLCATSSNNQPQHFGDGTRLSIL.

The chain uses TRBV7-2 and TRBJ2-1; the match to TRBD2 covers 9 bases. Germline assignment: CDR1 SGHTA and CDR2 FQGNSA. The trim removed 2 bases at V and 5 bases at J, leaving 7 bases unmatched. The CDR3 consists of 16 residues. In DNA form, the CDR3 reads TGTGCCAGCAGCTTATTTGGCGGGGGGGCAAACAATGAGCAGTTCTTC. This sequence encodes CASSLFGGGANNEQFF.

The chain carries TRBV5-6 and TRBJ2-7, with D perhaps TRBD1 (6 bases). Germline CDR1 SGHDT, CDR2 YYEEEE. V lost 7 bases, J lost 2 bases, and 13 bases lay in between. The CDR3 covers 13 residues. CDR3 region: CASSYRVAYEQYF. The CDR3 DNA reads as TGTGCCAGCTCATACAGGGTTGCCTACGAGCAGTACTTC.

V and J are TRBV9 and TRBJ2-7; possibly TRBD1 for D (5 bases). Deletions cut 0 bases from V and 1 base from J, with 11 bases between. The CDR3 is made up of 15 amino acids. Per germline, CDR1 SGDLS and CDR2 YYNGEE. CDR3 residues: CASSVDVGDSYEQYF. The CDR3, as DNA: TGTGCCAGCAGCGTAGACGTAGGGGATTCCTACGAGCAGTACTTC.

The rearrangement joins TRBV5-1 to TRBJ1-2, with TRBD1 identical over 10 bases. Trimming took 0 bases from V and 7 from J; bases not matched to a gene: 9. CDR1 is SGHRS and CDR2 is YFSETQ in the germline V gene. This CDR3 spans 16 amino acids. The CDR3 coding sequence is TGCGCCAGCAGCTTGGACGGACAGGGGGATAGGACTGGCTACACCTTC. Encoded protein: CASSLDGQGDRTGYTF. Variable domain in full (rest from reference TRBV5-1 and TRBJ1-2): KAGVTQTPRYLIKTRGQQVTLSCSPISGHRSVSWYQQTPGQGLQFLFEYFSETQRNKGNFPGRFSGRQFSNSRSEMNVSTLELGDSALYLCASSLDGQGDRTGYTFGSGTRLTVV.

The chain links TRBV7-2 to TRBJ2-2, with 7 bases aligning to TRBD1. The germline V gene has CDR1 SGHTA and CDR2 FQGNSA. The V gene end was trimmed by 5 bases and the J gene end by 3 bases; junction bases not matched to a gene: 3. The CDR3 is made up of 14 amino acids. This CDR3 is CASSRQGYTGELFF. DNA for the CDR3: TGTGCCAGCAGCCGACAGGGATACACCGGGGAGCTGTTTTTT. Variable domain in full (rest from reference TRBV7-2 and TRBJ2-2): GAGVSQSPSNKVTEKGKDVELRCDPISGHTALYWYRQSLGQGLEFLIYFQGNSAPDKSGLPSDRFSAERTGGSVSTLTIQRTQQEDSAVYLCASSRQGYTGELFFGEGSRLTVL.

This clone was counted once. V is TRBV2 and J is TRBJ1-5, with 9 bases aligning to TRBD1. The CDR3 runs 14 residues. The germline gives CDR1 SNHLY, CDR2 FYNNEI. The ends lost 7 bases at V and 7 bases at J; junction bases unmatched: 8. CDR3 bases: TGTGCCAGCAAGGGACAGGGAGAAGGACAGCCCCAGCATTTT. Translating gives CASKGQGEGQPQHF.

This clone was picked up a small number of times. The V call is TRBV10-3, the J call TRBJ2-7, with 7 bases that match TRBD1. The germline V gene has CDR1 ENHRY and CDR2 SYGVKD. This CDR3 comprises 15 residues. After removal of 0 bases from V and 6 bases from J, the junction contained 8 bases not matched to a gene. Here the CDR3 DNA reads TGTGCCATCAGTGAGTCCCAGGGGGAATGGGTCGAGCAGTACTTC. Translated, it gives CAISESQGEWVEQYF.

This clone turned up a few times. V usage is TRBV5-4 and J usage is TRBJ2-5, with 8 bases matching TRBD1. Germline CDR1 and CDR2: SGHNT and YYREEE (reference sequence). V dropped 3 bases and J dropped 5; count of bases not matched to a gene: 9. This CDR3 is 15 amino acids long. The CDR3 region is CASSWGRGQEETQYF. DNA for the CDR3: TGTGCCAGCAGCTGGGGCAGGGGGCAGGAGGAGACCCAGTACTTC.

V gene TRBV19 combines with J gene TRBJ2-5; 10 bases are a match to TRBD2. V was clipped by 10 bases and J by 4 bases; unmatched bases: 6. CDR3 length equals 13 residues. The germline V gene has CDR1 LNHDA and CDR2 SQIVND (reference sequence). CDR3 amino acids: CATRTSGIETQYF. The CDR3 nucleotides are TGTGCCACCCGGACTAGCGGAATAGAGACCCAGTACTTC.

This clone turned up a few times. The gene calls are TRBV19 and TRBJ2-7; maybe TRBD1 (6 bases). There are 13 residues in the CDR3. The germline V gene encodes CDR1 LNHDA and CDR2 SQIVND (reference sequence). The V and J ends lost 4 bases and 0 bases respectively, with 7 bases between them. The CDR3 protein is CASSRTASYEQYF. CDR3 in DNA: TGTGCCAGTAGTAGGACAGCCTCCTACGAGCAGTACTTC.

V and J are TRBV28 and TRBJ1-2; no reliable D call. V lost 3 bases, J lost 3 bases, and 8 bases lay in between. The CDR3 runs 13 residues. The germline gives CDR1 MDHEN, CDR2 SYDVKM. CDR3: CASSFGRDYGYTF. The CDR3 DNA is TGTGCCAGCAGTTTCGGGAGGGACTATGGCTACACCTTC.

This CDR3 reads CASSYSSGLMNTEAFF. In nucleotides, the CDR3 is TGTGCCAGCAGTTACTCGTCAGGGTTGATGAACACTGAAGCTTTCTTT. J is TRBJ1-1 and V is TRBV6-5; D might be TRBD1 (5 bases). Germline-derived CDR1 and CDR2 are MNHEY and SVGAGI. The CDR3 extends over 16 amino acids. Trimming took off 0 bases at V and 0 bases at J, with 11 bases between the two ends.

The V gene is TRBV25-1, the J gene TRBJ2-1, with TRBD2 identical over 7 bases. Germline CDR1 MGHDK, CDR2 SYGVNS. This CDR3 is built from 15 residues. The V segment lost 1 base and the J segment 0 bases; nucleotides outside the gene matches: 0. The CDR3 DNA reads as TGTGCCAGCAGTGAATGGGGGGGCTCCTACAATGAGCAGTTCTTC. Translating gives CASSEWGGSYNEQFF. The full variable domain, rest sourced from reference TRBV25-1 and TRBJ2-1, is EADIYQTPRYLVIGTGKKITLECSQTMGHDKMYWYQQDPGMELHLIHYSYGVNSTEKGDLSSESTVSRIRTEHFPLTLESARPSHTSQYLCASSEWGGSYNEQFFGPGTRLTVL.

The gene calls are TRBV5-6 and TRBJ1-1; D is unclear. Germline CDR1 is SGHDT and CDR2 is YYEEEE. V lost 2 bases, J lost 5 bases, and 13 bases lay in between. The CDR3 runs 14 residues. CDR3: CASSFTGIRTEAFF. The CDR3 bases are TGTGCCAGCAGCTTTACGGGGATCCGAACTGAAGCTTTCTTT.

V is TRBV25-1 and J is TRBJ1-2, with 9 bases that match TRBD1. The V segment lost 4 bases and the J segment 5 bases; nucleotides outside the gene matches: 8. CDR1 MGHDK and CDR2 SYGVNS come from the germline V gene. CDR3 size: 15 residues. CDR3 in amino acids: CASSAPGQGGYGYTF. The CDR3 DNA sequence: TGTGCCAGCAGTGCACCGGGACAGGGTGGTTATGGCTACACCTTC.

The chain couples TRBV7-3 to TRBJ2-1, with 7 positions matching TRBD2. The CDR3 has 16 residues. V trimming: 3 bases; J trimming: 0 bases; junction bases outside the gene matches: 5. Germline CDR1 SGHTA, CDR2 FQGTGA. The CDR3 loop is CASSLQRGSSYNEQFF. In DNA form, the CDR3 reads TGTGCCAGCAGCTTGCAGCGGGGAAGCTCCTACAATGAGCAGTTCTTC.

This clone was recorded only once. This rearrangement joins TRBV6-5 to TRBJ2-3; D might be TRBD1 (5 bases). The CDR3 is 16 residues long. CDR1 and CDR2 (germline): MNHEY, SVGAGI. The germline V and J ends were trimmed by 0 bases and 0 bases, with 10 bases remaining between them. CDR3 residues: CASSYSADSSTDTQYF. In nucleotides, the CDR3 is TGTGCCAGCAGTTACTCGGCCGACAGCAGCACAGATACGCAGTATTTT.